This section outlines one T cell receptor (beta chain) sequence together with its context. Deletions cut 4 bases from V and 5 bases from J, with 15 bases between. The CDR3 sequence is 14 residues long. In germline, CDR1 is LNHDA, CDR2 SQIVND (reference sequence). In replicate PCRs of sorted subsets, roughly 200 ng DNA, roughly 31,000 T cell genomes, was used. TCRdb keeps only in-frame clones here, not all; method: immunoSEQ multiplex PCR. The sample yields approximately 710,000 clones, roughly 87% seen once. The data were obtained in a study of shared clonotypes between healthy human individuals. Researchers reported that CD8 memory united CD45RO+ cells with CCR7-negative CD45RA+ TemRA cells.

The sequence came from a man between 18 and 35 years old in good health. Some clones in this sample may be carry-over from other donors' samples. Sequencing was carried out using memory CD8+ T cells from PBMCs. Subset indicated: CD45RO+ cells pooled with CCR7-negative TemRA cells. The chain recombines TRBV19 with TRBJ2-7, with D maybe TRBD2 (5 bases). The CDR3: CASSNPPSHDEQYF. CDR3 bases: TGTGCCAGTAGTAACCCGCCTAGCCACGACGAGCAGTACTTC.